This TCR beta chain was captured by sequencing in a study of CD8+CD57+ T cells in acquired aplastic anemia. Study-level background: Sorted CD4+ and CD8+ cells gave a mean 3.2 ug DNA, range about 0.17 to 27.4 ug.

As regards this clonotype: Its matching antigen is unknown.

Study results and limitations: With respect to CD8+ Simpson's diversity, patients and controls did not differ significantly.

The length of the CDR3 is 11 residues. Germline CDR1 is GTSNPN and CDR2 is SVGIG (reference sequence). Trimming shortened V by 4 bases and J by 1 base, and 4 bases separated the two germline ends. Genomic DNA acted as the template from which TCR beta VDJ combination and CDR3 sequence profiling were carried out. One entry per CDR3 protein results from TCRdb running MiXCR on the reads. The sample yields about 290,000 distinct CDR3 sequences, 56% seen once. CD8+CD57+ cell expansion had been shown by flow cytometry in patients chosen for sequencing. V gene TRBV30 combines with J gene TRBJ1-2; D remains ambiguous. The sample taken for sequencing was sorted CD4+, CD8+, or CD8+CD57+ T cells (not recorded which) from PBMCs. The receptor was derived from a human donor with aplastic anemia. The CDR3 coding sequence is TGTGCCTGGAATAGTAACTATGGCTACACCTTC. Its translation is CAWNSNYGYTF.